The 22 T cell receptor beta chains listed next were all sequenced from one sample in a study of Ad26.COV2.S vaccination and SARS-CoV-2 variants. Clones were sequenced by immunoSEQ multiplex PCR, and TCRdb holds only the in-frame ones, with some missing. There are approximately 410,000 clones in the sample; roughly 90% occur only once, and around 3.6% lies in the top ten. Treatment reported: some 20 received Ad26.COV2.S at low or high dose, single or two shots; several received placebo; per-sample allocation not given. Specimen acquisition occurred on day 63 following the initial vaccine or placebo injection. The material sequenced was peripheral blood, taken in a trial of Ad26.COV2.S vaccine versus placebo. These receptors were collected from a person aged 18-60 years who received the Ad26.COV2.S COVID-19 vaccine or a placebo.

The chain couples TRBV19 to TRBJ1-1; possibly TRBD1 for D (6 bases). Germline assignment: CDR1 LNHDA and CDR2 SQIVND (reference sequence). The ends were cut back, 11 bases at V and 2 bases at J, with 15 bases in the middle. CDR3 length: 13 residues. CDR3 sequence (DNA): TGTGCCGCTCAGGGGAACATCAACACTGAAGCTTTCTTT. Its protein product is CAAQGNINTEAFF.

The rearrangement joins TRBV7-3 to TRBJ2-2, with D perhaps TRBD1 (5 bases). The V and J ends lost 5 bases and 5 bases respectively, with 15 bases between them. The CDR3 consists of 15 residues. The V gene's germline CDR1 is SGHTA and CDR2 FQGTGA. The chain's CDR3 is CASSQGARTTGELFF. The CDR3 DNA follows: TGTGCCAGCAGCCAAGGAGCTAGGACAACCGGGGAGCTGTTTTTT.

The CDR3 DNA reads TGTGCCAGCAGCAAAGCGCTTTTACGCCGGCCGACAGATACGCAGTATTTT. It translates to CASSKALLRRPTDTQYF. This sequence joins TRBV21-1 and TRBJ2-3. TRBV21-1 is a recognized pseudogene. This CDR3 has 17 residues.

The chain links TRBV15 to TRBJ2-1, with 8 positions matching TRBD2. The V segment lost 1 base and the J segment 0 bases; nucleotides outside the gene matches: 2. Looked up from germline, CDR1 is LNHNV and CDR2 is YYDKDF (reference sequence). This CDR3 has 16 amino acids. The CDR3 sequence is CATSRAAGGSYNEQFF. The CDR3 region has the DNA TGTGCCACCAGCAGAGCGGCGGGGGGCTCCTACAATGAGCAGTTCTTC.

This clone was picked up one time. This sequence joins TRBV27 and TRBJ2-1; TRBD1 agrees at 7 bases. This CDR3 has 15 residues. CDR1 and CDR2 (germline): MNHEY, SMNVEV (reference sequence). Trimming at V came to 6 bases and at J to 2 bases, leaving 7 bases not matched to a gene. CDR3: CASSLLGQAYNEQFF. DNA for the CDR3: TGTGCCAGCAGCCTGCTTGGACAGGCCTACAATGAGCAGTTCTTC.

As regards this clone: The sample holds other DNA sequences that translate to the same CDR3. V usage is TRBV28 and J usage is TRBJ2-7; D gene uncertain. The CDR3 has 13 amino acids. The germline CDR1 and CDR2 sequences are MDHEN and SYDVKM. With 3 bases removed from V and 0 bases from J, the gap between germline ends came to 6 bases. In nucleotides, the CDR3 is TGTGCCAGCAGTTTGCCGAGCTCCTACGAGCAGTACTTC. Residues: CASSLPSSYEQYF.

V usage is TRBV7-8 and J usage is TRBJ1-5, with D uncertain. Trimming took 5 bases from V and 4 from J, leaving 9 bases between them. CDR1 is SGHVS and CDR2 is FQNEAQ in the germline V gene. The CDR3 length is 13 residues. The CDR3 here is CASSALGNQPQHF. CDR3 coding DNA: TGTGCCAGCAGCGCGCTTGGGAATCAGCCCCAGCATTTT.

V usage is TRBV19 and J usage is TRBJ2-2; D not resolved. V lost 7 bases and J 4 bases, leaving 13 bases between the germline ends. The CDR3 totals 14 residues. Per germline, CDR1 LNHDA and CDR2 SQIVND (reference sequence). The chain's CDR3 is CASKNILSTGELFF. The DNA for the CDR3 is TGTGCCAGTAAAAACATATTGTCCACCGGGGAGCTGTTTTTT.

The rearrangement uses TRBV6-2 or TRBV6-3 and TRBJ1-2; D is undetermined. The V end was cut by 0 bases, the J end by 2 bases, with 10 bases between. Germline loops: CDR1 MNHEY, CDR2 SVGEGT. This CDR3 contains 15 residues. The CDR3 DNA follows: TGTGCCAGCAGTTACTCCGGGAACCTCAACTATGGCTACACCTTC. Its translation is CASSYSGNLNYGYTF.

This clone was seen only once. The chain has TRBV7-2 and TRBJ2-2; TRBD2 matches at 11 bases. CDR3 length equals 16 residues. CDR1 SGHTA and CDR2 FQGNSA come from the germline V gene. V was pared by 5 bases and J by 6 bases, with 8 bases of the junction left unmatched. CDR3 DNA: TGTGCCAGCAGCATCCAACTAGCGGGGGAAGCCGGGGAGCTGTTTTTT. This sequence encodes CASSIQLAGEAGELFF.

The rearrangement uses TRBV6-1 and TRBJ1-2; 8 bases map to TRBD1. CDR1 and CDR2 from the germline V gene are MNHNS and SASEGT. This CDR3 is built from 15 residues. V was pared by 2 bases and J by 1 base, with 3 bases of the junction left unmatched. In DNA form, the CDR3 reads TGTGCCAGCAGTGAATGGACAGGGTATAACTATGGCTACACCTTC. It specifies CASSEWTGYNYGYTF.

This clone was observed a single time. V gene TRBV9 combines with J gene TRBJ2-2; D possibly corresponds to TRBD1 (6 bases). This CDR3 region has 14 residues. The germline CDR1 and CDR2 sequences are SGDLS and YYNGEE. V was shortened by 2 bases and J by 7 bases, with 12 bases between the two germline ends. In DNA form, the CDR3 reads TGTGCCAGCAGCGTCAGTGGGGGCGGCGGGGAGCTGTTTTTT. It encodes CASSVSGGGGELFF. Combining the CDR3 with reference TRBV9 and TRBJ2-2 gives the whole variable domain DSGVTQTPKHLITATGQRVTLRCSPRSGDLSVYWYQQSLDQGLQFLIQYYNGEERAKGNILERFSAQQFPDLHSELNLSSLELGDSALYFCASSVSGGGGELFFGEGSRLTVL.

V usage is TRBV28 and J usage is TRBJ2-5; D unclear. Trimming shortened V by 3 bases and J by 3 bases, and 14 bases separated the two germline ends. The length of the CDR3 is 15 residues. Germline CDR1 and CDR2: MDHEN and SYDVKM. CDR3 loop: CASSFVSGNEETQYF. CDR3 sequence (DNA): TGTGCCAGCAGTTTCGTCTCCGGCAATGAAGAGACCCAGTACTTC. Full variable domain (outside the CDR3, taken from reference TRBV28 and TRBJ2-5): DVKVTQSSRYLVKRTGEKVFLECVQDMDHENMFWYRQDPGLGLRLIYFSYDVKMKEKGDIPEGYSVSREKKERFSLILESASTNQTSMYLCASSFVSGNEETQYFGPGTRLLVL.

The chain couples TRBV19 to TRBJ1-1; D call uncertain. The CDR3 extends over 15 amino acids. V lost 1 base, J lost 1 base, and 10 bases lay in between. Germline CDR1 reads LNHDA; CDR2 reads SQIVND (reference sequence). CDR3: CASSIGSGTNTEAFF. CDR3 nucleotides: TGTGCCAGTAGTATAGGGTCGGGAACGAACACTGAAGCTTTCTTT. Full variable domain (remainder filled in from reference TRBV19 and TRBJ1-1): DGGITQSPKYLFRKEGQNVTLSCEQNLNHDAMYWYRQDPGQGLRLIYYSQIVNDFQKGDIAEGYSVSREKKESFPLTVTSAQKNPTAFYLCASSIGSGTNTEAFFGQGTRLTVV.

The chain has TRBV1 and TRBJ2-3; the D segment call TRBD2 is taken from the table without a DNA check. TRBV1 is designated a pseudogene. CDR3 length equals 14 residues. The DNA of the CDR3 is TGCACCAGCAGCCCCTCCACTTGTGCAGATACGCAGTATTTT. Protein product: CTSSPSTCADTQYF.

The V and J genes are TRBV5-1 and TRBJ1-2, with unresolved D. V was shortened by 0 bases and J by 4 bases, with 7 bases between the two germline ends. CDR1 is SGHRS and CDR2 is YFSETQ in the germline V gene. The CDR3 totals 13 residues. CDR3 nucleotide sequence: TGCGCCAGCAGCTTGGGGACGGGCTATGGCTACACCTTC. It yields the protein CASSLGTGYGYTF.

This clone was seen only once. V is TRBV10-3 and J is TRBJ1-3, with D unresolved. CDR1 ENHRY and CDR2 SYGVKD come from the germline V gene. V lost 0 bases and J lost 4, with 4 bases in between. The CDR3 runs to 13 residues. The CDR3 loop is CAISESTGNTIYF. The CDR3 nucleotides are TGTGCCATCAGTGAGTCGACGGGAAACACCATATATTTT.

The gene calls are TRBV5-6 and TRBJ2-7, with 10 bases identical to TRBD1. CDR3 length: 14 residues. Per the germline V gene, CDR1 is SGHDT and CDR2 is YYEEEE. Trimming removed 2 bases from V and 3 bases from J; junction bases left unmatched: 2. CDR3 protein: CASSFGDRGYEQYF. The CDR3 region has the DNA TGTGCCAGCAGCTTTGGGGACAGGGGCTACGAGCAGTACTTC.

The chain joins TRBV14 to TRBJ2-1; D possibly matches TRBD1 or TRBD2 (5 bases each). Deletions cut 0 bases from V and 8 bases from J, with 14 bases between. Germline V lookup: CDR1 SGHDN, CDR2 FVKESK. The CDR3 length is 15 residues. CDR3 protein: CASSQDFWDGDEQFF. Written as DNA, the CDR3 is TGTGCCAGCAGCCAAGATTTCTGGGACGGGGATGAGCAGTTCTTC.

The chain links TRBV21-1 to TRBJ2-1; TRBD2 was called by the table and not checked on the DNA. TRBV21-1 is flagged as a pseudogene. This CDR3 contains 14 residues. The CDR3, as DNA: TGTGCCAGCACCGGGGGGGTATCCTACAATGAGCAGTTCTTC. Translation: CASTGGVSYNEQFF.

The CDR3 spells CASSILVRQPQHF. Here the CDR3 DNA reads TGTGCCAGTAGTATACTTGTTCGCCAGCCCCAGCATTTT. The V call is TRBV19, the J call TRBJ1-5, with D uncertain. Germline-derived CDR1 and CDR2 are LNHDA and SQIVND (reference sequence). Between the trimmed V and J ends, which lost 2 bases and 7 bases, there was a span of 9 bases. This CDR3 has 13 amino acids.

Notes on this clone: The sample has other DNA sequences that encode this CDR3 too. This chain connects TRBV27 to TRBJ2-7, with no clear D. This CDR3 contains 11 residues. Germline V gene lookup returns CDR1 MNHEY and CDR2 SMNVEV (reference sequence). Trimming removed 5 bases from V and 0 bases from J, with 2 bases in between. The DNA of the CDR3 is TGTGCCAGCAGTCCCTCCTACGAGCAGTACTTC. Translation gives CASSPSYEQYF.